This T cell receptor beta chain was profiled in a study of shared clonotypes between healthy human individuals (TCRdb year 2020). With respect to the entire study: The cohort comprised two women and a few men aged 18 to 49 years. For each donor, three plates each were used for CD4 naive and CD4 memory, two plates were used for CD8 naive, and one plate was used for CD8 memory. Blood TCR repertoires of about 5 healthy adults were deeply sequenced to estimate repertoire size and the extent of clonotype sharing between individuals. Different laboratories and diverse techniques were used to prepare libraries and sequence TCR repertoires, to increase sequencing depth and limit assay-specific biases. Each donor's leukapheresis produced roughly between roughly 0.85 and 9.5 billion PBMCs. General study outcomes and caveats: The small number of donors limited the genetic and exposure-history diversity represented. Pairwise subsampling led to the expectation that sequencing depth would affect the degree of clonotype sharing among donors. Estimated clonotype richness was generally larger for naive than for memory subsets. Sampling was restricted to blood, and TCR repertoires in tissue are likely to differ from TCR repertoires in blood. Compared with non-shared clonotypes, clonotypes shared by all four sorted-subset donors had higher generation probabilities. Incomplete sequencing was indicated by rarefaction of sorted-subset datasets, despite the large sequencing depth. Sharing across a few donors was observed for approximately 5% of naive CD4, around 3.5% of naive CD8, about 2.3% of memory CD4, and approximately 0.41% of memory CD8 clonotypes.

About this clone itself: Its antigen is unknown. No base-level quality is on record; no much larger clone is a single base apart.

Using the deep immunoSEQ assay, TCR CDR3 regions were amplified from genomic DNA by multiplex PCR. For each cell subset, the extracted genomic DNA was distributed evenly across all wells of several immunoSEQ 96-well plates, and each plate served as one replicate. For sorted subsets, roughly 200 ng of genomic DNA, equivalent to about 30,000 T cell genomes, went into each replicate PCR. Purified libraries were quantified with a Qubit 3.0 fluorometer, sized on a Bioanalyzer 2100, and re-quantified with the KAPA Library Quantification kit. A separate single-read 150-cycle Illumina NextSeq 550 flow cell was used to sequence each immunoSEQ 96-well plate. As for the original processing: Because only junctional sequences without quality scores were contained in the immunoSEQ output, filtering matching that applied to full-length reads could not be performed. Sequences were annotated with PyIR, a Python wrapper for IgBLAST v1.9, using IMGT germline references to assign V/J genes and CDR3. Reads were removed for weak V/J assignments (E-value above 1e-6), missing CDR3, stop codons, out-of-frame junctions, or ambiguous translated residues. A V3J clonotype was defined by an identical inferred V gene, J gene, and CDR3 amino acid sequence. Percentage overlap between repertoires was computed as shared unique clonotypes divided by the size of the smaller repertoire. Richness of each repertoire was evaluated using RTK rarefaction, the Chao1 estimator, and Recon v2.1 estimates of unobserved clonotypes. Generation probabilities were computed with OLGA for all TCRbeta clonotypes obtained by the gDNA method from several donors. TCRdb limited this immuneACCESS table to in-frame rearrangements with V and J called. A share of clones is missing; checked studies link under half to unresolved V genes, and the rest is unexplained. V and J calls and clone size are given by that table; D and trimming were obtained from the DNA. The table for this sample lists millions of clones; more than 85% of them were counted only once. In total, the top ten clones hold around 1.7% of the sample.

For the CD8 naive samples, CD45RO-negative cells were positively selected for CCR7, yielding a CD45RA+CCR7+ population from which TemRA cells were excluded. Healthy HIV-negative adults with no recently reported acute infections or vaccinations were included as donors. Every donor was a Caucasian adult residing in Nashville, Tennessee, USA. Blood was collected by leukapheresis, and PBMCs were isolated by Ficoll-Histopaque density gradient centrifugation and then cryopreserved in liquid nitrogen vapor phase. Analytical flow cytometry was used to check the purity and quantity of each magnetically sorted T cell population. Genomic DNA was isolated from every sorted fraction and measured by UV absorbance on a Nanodrop 2000c. The CDR3 runs 19 amino acids, cysteine and phenylalanine included. Just CDR3 DNA is preserved here, 57 bases in frame from base 1. Via the germline V gene, CDR1 is SGHVS and CDR2 FQNEAQ. The junction shows trimming of 3 bases on V and 0 bases on J, and the gene matches do not reach 10 bases of it.

The origin of this receptor is a man between 18 and 35 years old in good health. Some clones in this sample may be carry-over from other donors' samples. The rearrangement joined TRBV7-8 to TRBJ2-2, with 10 central nucleotides matching TRBD2. Material: naive CD8+ T cells from PBMCs. This specimen's cell subset or site label, per the study, means: CD45RA+CCR7+. The nucleotide sequence is given as TGTGCCAGCAGCTTCTTGGGTCTAGCGGGAGCCTCGAACACCGGGGAGCTGTTTTTT. The encoded protein is CASSFLGLAGASNTGELFF.